This TCR beta chain was obtained from a study of blood T cell repertoires in COVID-19. About the research overall: Both acute and convalescent COVID-19 samples were obtained from the United States, Italy and Spain.

Sequenced by immunoSEQ multiplex PCR; TCRdb stores in-frame clones only, minus some. Of 120,000 to 150,000 clones in the sample, 80% to 90% were seen once. The sequenced material came from peripheral blood. The clonotype originates from a man aged 55 to 69 with active or convalescent COVID-19.

Here the CDR3 reads CSVDTGLAGSEQFF. The DNA for the CDR3 is TGCAGCGTTGACACAGGGCTAGCGGGTAGTGAGCAGTTCTTC. The chain carries TRBV29-1 and TRBJ2-1, with 8 bases matching TRBD2. The CDR3 contains 14 residues. With 3 bases clipped from V and 9 bases from J, the junction kept 10 bases outside the gene matches. The germline CDR1 and CDR2 sequences are SQVTM and ANQGSEA.